These 14 T cell receptor beta chains were sequenced from one sample in a study of cytomegalovirus exposure and HLA in healthy donors. PCR involved 60 Vbeta and 13 Jbeta primers. TCRdb keeps only in-frame clones here, not all; method: immunoSEQ multiplex PCR. The sample has around 260,000 clones; under 90% are singletons. Specimen: PBMCs. The source is a girl aged 2-15 years in good health and CMV-seronegative.

The CDR3 nucleotides are TGTGCCAGCAGTGATCGAGCCTCAAATGAGCAGTTCTTC. It translates to CASSDRASNEQFF. This chain connects TRBV6-1 to TRBJ2-1; D is undetermined. Germline CDR1 MNHNS, CDR2 SASEGT. CDR3 size: 13 residues. Trimming removed 3 bases from V and 7 bases from J, with 10 bases in between.

The CDR3 DNA sequence: TGTGCCAGCAGTTACCCTCGACGGGAGGTTACGCAGTATTTT. This codes for CASSYPRREVTQYF. The gene calls are TRBV6-6 and TRBJ2-3; 7 nucleotides match TRBD2. The length of the CDR3 is 14 residues. Germline CDR1 MNHNY, CDR2 SVGAGI (reference sequence). With 2 bases clipped from V and 8 bases from J, the junction kept 7 bases outside the gene matches.

The V and J genes are TRBV29-1 and TRBJ2-3; 10 positions match TRBD2. The CDR3 length is 15 residues. The V and J ends lost 0 bases and 4 bases, in that order; junction bases with no gene match: 4. Per the germline V gene, CDR1 is SQVTM and CDR2 is ANQGSEA. CDR3 in DNA: TGCAGCGTTGAAGAGAGGAGCGGGAGGGCAGATACGCAGTATTTT. Residues: CSVEERSGRADTQYF.

CDR3 protein: CASSADRTTYEQYF. CDR3 bases: TGTGCCAGCAGCGCGGACAGGACAACCTACGAGCAGTACTTC. This chain uses TRBV9 with TRBJ2-7; 7 bases match TRBD1. V gave up 3 bases and J gave up 2 bases; unmatched junction bases: 5. In germline, CDR1 is SGDLS, CDR2 YYNGEE. The CDR3 has 14 amino acids.

The V call is TRBV27, the J call TRBJ2-7; 9 nucleotides match TRBD1. Germline trimming cut 2 bases from V and 2 bases from J; bases unmatched to any gene: 1. The length of the CDR3 is 14 residues. The V gene's germline CDR1 is MNHEY and CDR2 SMNVEV (reference sequence). DNA for the CDR3: TGTGCCAGCAGTTTAAGACAGGGGGCCTACGAGCAGTACTTC. Protein sequence: CASSLRQGAYEQYF.

This rearrangement joins TRBV11-2 to TRBJ2-5; 13 bases agree with TRBD2. The J call may not be correct, given that the DNA end is closer to TRBJ2-7. The CDR3 sequence is 16 residues long. Germline values: CDR1 SGHAT, CDR2 FQNNGV. The DNA for the CDR3 is TGTGCCAGCAGCCGGGGACTAGCGGGGAGATCCTACGAGCAGTACTTC. Translated, it gives CASSRGLAGRSYEQYF.

The V and J genes are TRBV2 and TRBJ1-1, with D hard to call. Germline loops: CDR1 SNHLY, CDR2 FYNNEI. This CDR3 has 17 residues. Deletions cut 4 bases from V and 0 bases from J, with 18 bases between. CDR3 coding DNA: TGTGCCAGCAGTGGTAAAGCAGAGACACGAATGAACACTGAAGCTTTCTTT. This sequence encodes CASSGKAETRMNTEAFF. The full variable domain, in which reference TRBV2 and TRBJ1-1 provide the parts outside the CDR3, is EPEVTQTPSHQVTQMGQEVILRCVPISNHLYFYWYRQILGQKVEFLVSFYNNEISEKSEIFDDQFSVERPDGSNFTLKIRSTKLEDSAMYFCASSGKAETRMNTEAFFGQGTRLTVV.

This clone came up a few times. The chain employs TRBV15 and TRBJ1-2; D unresolved. The CDR3 runs 15 residues. The V and J ends lost 2 bases and 4 bases respectively, with 14 bases between them. The germline V gene has CDR1 LNHNV and CDR2 YYDKDF (reference sequence). CDR3 region: CATSRNREAVYGYTF. For the CDR3, the DNA is TGTGCCACCAGCAGAAACCGGGAGGCAGTCTATGGCTACACCTTC.

The gene calls are TRBV6-6 and TRBJ2-3, with 7 bases fitting TRBD2. CDR1 is MNHNY and CDR2 is SVGAGI in the germline V gene (reference sequence). The CDR3 is 16 residues long. The V gene end was trimmed by 5 bases and the J gene end by 0 bases; junction bases not matched to a gene: 8. In nucleotides, the CDR3 is TGTGCCAGCAGTGCACGGGACTACCCGAGCACAGATACGCAGTATTTT. Translating it yields CASSARDYPSTDTQYF.

The chain employs TRBV28 and TRBJ2-7; 7 bases align to TRBD2. This CDR3 is built from 15 residues. Germline lookup yields CDR1 MDHEN and CDR2 SYDVKM. V trimming: 4 bases; J trimming: 3 bases; junction bases outside the gene matches: 9. DNA of the CDR3: TGTGCCAGCAGTTCCACCACTAGCGCGGACTACGAGCAGTACTTC. It encodes CASSSTTSADYEQYF.

Remarks on this clone: This sample also contains other DNA sequences that code for the same CDR3. The chain couples TRBV18 to TRBJ2-1; TRBD2 agrees at 9 bases. Germline trimming cut 3 bases from V and 5 bases from J; bases unmatched to any gene: 5. The CDR3 is made up of 15 amino acids. Germline V gene lookup returns CDR1 KGHSH and CDR2 LQKENI. The CDR3 protein is CASSPPAGGNNEQFF. The CDR3 DNA sequence: TGTGCCAGCTCACCCCCCGCGGGAGGGAACAATGAGCAGTTCTTC.

The genes are TRBV5-1 and TRBJ1-1, with D perhaps matching TRBD1 (5 bases). Germline V gene data show CDR1 as SGHRS and CDR2 as YFSETQ. Trimming left V 4 bases short and J 4 bases short, with 26 bases between. The CDR3 is made up of 18 amino acids. The CDR3: CASSEGLPQGGFGTEAFF. In nucleotides, the CDR3 is TGCGCCAGCAGCGAAGGTCTCCCTCAGGGCGGTTTTGGCACTGAAGCTTTCTTT.

The rearrangement joins TRBV28 to TRBJ1-2; 10 bases agree with TRBD1. Germline CDR1 reads MDHEN; CDR2 reads SYDVKM. V dropped 5 bases and J dropped 4; count of bases not matched to a gene: 1. CDR3 length: 13 residues. DNA of the CDR3: TGTGCCAGCAGTGGGACAGGGGTCTATGGCTACACCTTC. Protein product: CASSGTGVYGYTF.

The chain links TRBV19 to TRBJ1-1; TRBD1 agrees at 7 bases. Germline assignment: CDR1 LNHDA and CDR2 SQIVND (reference sequence). This CDR3 region has 15 residues. Unmatched junction bases numbered 21, after V lost 9 bases and J lost 11 bases. CDR3 protein: CASLADDREVIWAFF. As DNA, the CDR3 is TGTGCCAGCCTGGCTGACGACAGGGAAGTCATCTGGGCTTTCTTT.